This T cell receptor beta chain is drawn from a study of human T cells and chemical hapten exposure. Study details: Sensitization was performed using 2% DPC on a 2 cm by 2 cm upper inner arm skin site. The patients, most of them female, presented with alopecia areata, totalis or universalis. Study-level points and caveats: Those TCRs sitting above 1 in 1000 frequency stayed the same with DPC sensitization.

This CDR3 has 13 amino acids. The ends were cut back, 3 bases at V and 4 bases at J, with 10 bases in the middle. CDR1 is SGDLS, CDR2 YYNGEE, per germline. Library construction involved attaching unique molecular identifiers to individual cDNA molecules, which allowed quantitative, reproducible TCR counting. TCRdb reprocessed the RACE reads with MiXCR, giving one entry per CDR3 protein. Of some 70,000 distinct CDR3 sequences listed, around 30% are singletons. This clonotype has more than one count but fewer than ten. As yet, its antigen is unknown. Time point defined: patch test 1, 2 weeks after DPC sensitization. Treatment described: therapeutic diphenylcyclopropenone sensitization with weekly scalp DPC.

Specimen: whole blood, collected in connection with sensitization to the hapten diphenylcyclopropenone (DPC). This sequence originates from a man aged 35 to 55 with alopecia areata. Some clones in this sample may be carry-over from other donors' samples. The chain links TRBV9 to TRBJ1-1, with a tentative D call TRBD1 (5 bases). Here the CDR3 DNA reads TGTGCCAGCAGCGCCAGGGTTAGCACTGAAGCTTTCTTT. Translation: CASSARVSTEAFF.